This T cell receptor beta chain was retrieved from a study of blood T cell repertoires in COVID-19. Overall study context: Sites across the United States, Italy and Spain contributed samples from acute and convalescent COVID-19. From T cells, B-cell-depleted T cells, or PBMCs came the material, which was cDNA or gDNA.

Participant ages covered about 18 to 100 years across about 22 US areas. The CDR3 is made up of 11 amino acids. V was trimmed by 6 bases and J by 4 bases, leaving 7 bases between them. Germline V CDR1 and CDR2: DFQATT, SNEGSKA (reference sequence). In the study's own analysis: It was from reference gene primer amplification that nucleated cell counts were estimated. Data came from immunoSEQ multiplex PCR; TCRdb stores just in-frame clones and leaves some out. The D gene and trimming were derived from the DNA, and the V and J assignments and clone size from that table. The table has approximately 250,000 clones, 75% to 90% seen once; the top ten hold over 4%.

The rearrangement uses TRBV20-1 and TRBJ1-5; D ambiguous. Sample: PBMCs or T cells enriched from blood (not recorded which). This clonotype originated in a woman in her 30s who had recovered from COVID-19. The DNA for the CDR3 is TGCAGTGCGCTAGGTAATCAGCCCCAGCATTTT. Its translation is CSALGNQPQHF.